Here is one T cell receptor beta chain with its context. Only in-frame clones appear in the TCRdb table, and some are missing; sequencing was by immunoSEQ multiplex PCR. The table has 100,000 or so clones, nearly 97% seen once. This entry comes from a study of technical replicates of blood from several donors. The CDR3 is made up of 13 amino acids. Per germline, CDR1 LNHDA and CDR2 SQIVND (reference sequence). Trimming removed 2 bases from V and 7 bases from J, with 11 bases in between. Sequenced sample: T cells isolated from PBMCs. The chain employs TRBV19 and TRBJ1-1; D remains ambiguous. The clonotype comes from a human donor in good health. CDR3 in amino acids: CASSITRSGEAFF. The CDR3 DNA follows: TGTGCCAGTAGTATAACGAGGTCGGGTGAAGCTTTCTTT. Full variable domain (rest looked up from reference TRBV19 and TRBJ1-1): DGGITQSPKYLFRKEGQNVTLSCEQNLNHDAMYWYRQDPGQGLRLIYYSQIVNDFQKGDIAEGYSVSREKKESFPLTVTSAQKNPTAFYLCASSITRSGEAFFGQGTRLTVV.